A selection of T cell receptor beta chains follows, all from one sample in a study of a mutant IDH1 vaccine in newly diagnosed glioma. No antigen is known for these receptors. TCRdb's table, derived via immunoSEQ multiplex PCR, lists solely in-frame clones and lacks some. This table holds approximately 44,000 clones, 60% to 85% found once. The material sequenced was PBMCs, taken from a glioma patient whose treatment included an IDH1 peptide vaccine. The receptor set was obtained from a man aged 35 to 55 with glioma. Each CDR3 is given with its conserved first and last residue.

j_call | v_call | cdr3_aa
TRBJ2-1 | TRBV18 | CASSPLEAPHNEQFF
TRBJ1-1 | TRBV5-5 | CASSLFERIAEAFF
TRBJ1-2 | TRBV19 | CASRIDRRGIYGYTF
TRBJ2-1 | TRBV27 | CASRHGGRALTPLNPYNEQFF
TRBJ2-3 | TRBV7-2 | CASSLRKRTDTQYF
TRBJ2-2 | TRBV4-3 | CASSQVVRGRVELFF
TRBJ1-2 | TRBV30 | CAWSPGGDGYTF
TRBJ2-1 | TRBV29-1 | CSVGGLHYNEQFF
TRBJ1-6 | TRBV6-1 | CASSVAPQLTNNSPLHF
TRBJ1-4 | TRBV7-9 | CASSLGGAGEKLFF
TRBJ1-1 | TRBV10-3 | CAISEEGQGKEAFF
TRBJ2-7 | TRBV5-5 | CASSPGDYEQYF
TRBJ1-1 | TRBV9 | CASSVHPEAEAFF
TRBJ1-2 | TRBV29-1 | CSVEGGLSSGYTF
TRBJ2-1 | TRBV11-2 | CASSSGLEMGEQFF
TRBJ1-4 | TRBV5-1 | CASSLKQGAGEKLFF
TRBJ2-2 | TRBV6-6 | CASSDGTSNTGELFF
TRBJ2-3 | TRBV30 | CAWSMREFDTQYF
TRBJ2-5 | TRBV18 | CASSPPAGEAETQYF
TRBJ2-3 | TRBV2 | CASNIRDTQYF
TRBJ2-7 | TRBV7-8 | CASRLRDRSSYEQYF
TRBJ2-3 | TRBV15 | CATSRGTGGWTDTQYF
TRBJ2-1 | TRBV7-6 | CASSSGLAGGPGNEQFF
TRBJ2-1 | TRBV5-1 | CASSPGGGRRTYNEQFF
TRBJ2-1 | TRBV4-3 | CASSQELGVVGGEQFF
TRBJ2-1 | TRBV30 | CAWSGTSGGNEQFF
TRBJ1-1 | TRBV11-2 | CASSLEGNTEAFF
TRBJ1-6 | TRBV6-1 | CASSIRGGRDSPLHF
TRBJ2-7 | TRBV18 | CASSLDRSYEQYF
TRBJ1-2 | TRBV6-5 | CASSGLDGARGYTF
TRBJ2-1 | TRBV7-2 | CASSLVSGSSYNEQFF
TRBJ2-3 | TRBV4-1 | CASSQVGADTQYF
TRBJ1-2 | TRBV2 | CASSGQSLYGYTF
TRBJ1-5 | TRBV2 | CASSEQQINQPQHF
TRBJ2-7 | TRBV27 | CASSSIISRSYEQYF
TRBJ1-2 | TRBV6-5 | CASRSTGTGVEDYTF
TRBJ2-7 | TRBV5-1 | CASSNPQGRSYEQYF
TRBJ2-2 | TRBV11-2 | CASSPSGGGTGELFF
TRBJ2-7 | TRBV4-1 | CASSQVLSGAVPYEQYF
TRBJ2-1 | TRBV7-2 | CASTLVAGTSGYNEQFF
TRBJ2-2 | TRBV19 | CASHPGANTGELFF
TRBJ2-1 | TRBV4-1 | CASSQLAILSSYNEQFF
TRBJ2-2 | TRBV18 | CASSPPASGRARGDTGELFF
TRBJ2-3 | TRBV2 | CASGGGEADTQYF
TRBJ2-3 | TRBV5-1 | CASKGVGAGTDTQYF
TRBJ1-5 | TRBV11-3 | CASNALKGGVHNQPQHF
TRBJ2-5 | TRBV10-3 | CATSTAAQQETQYF
TRBJ2-5 | TRBV9 | CASTRGEGTQYF
TRBJ1-2 | TRBV11-3 | CASSSSANTGSYTF
TRBJ2-5 | TRBV25-1 | CASSGTTGAQYF
TRBJ1-3 | TRBV7-9 | CASSLGGLRQATGNTIYF